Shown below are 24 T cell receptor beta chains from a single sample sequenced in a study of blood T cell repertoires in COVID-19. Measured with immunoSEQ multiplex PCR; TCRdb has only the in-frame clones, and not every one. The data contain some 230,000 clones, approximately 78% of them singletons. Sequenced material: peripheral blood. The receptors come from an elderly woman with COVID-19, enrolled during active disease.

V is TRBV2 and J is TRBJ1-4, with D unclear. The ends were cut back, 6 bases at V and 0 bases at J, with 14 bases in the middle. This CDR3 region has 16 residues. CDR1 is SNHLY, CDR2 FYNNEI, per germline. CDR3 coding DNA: TGTGCCAGCAGGAGTAGGGCGCGGGCAACTAATGAAAAACTGTTTTTT. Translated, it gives CASRSRARATNEKLFF.

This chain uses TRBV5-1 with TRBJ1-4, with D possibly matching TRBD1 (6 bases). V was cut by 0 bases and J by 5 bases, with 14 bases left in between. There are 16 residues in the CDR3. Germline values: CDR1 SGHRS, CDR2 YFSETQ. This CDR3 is CASSLEGGRLNEKLFF. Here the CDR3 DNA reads TGCGCCAGCAGCTTGGAGGGGGGGCGGCTAAATGAAAAACTGTTTTTT. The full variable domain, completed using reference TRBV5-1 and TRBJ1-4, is KAGVTQTPRYLIKTRGQQVTLSCSPISGHRSVSWYQQTPGQGLQFLFEYFSETQRNKGNFPGRFSGRQFSNSRSEMNVSTLELGDSALYLCASSLEGGRLNEKLFFGSGTQLSVL.

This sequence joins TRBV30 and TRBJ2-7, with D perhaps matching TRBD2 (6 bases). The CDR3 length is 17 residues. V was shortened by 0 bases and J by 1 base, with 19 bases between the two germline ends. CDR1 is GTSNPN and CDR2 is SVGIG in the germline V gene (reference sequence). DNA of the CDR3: TGTGCCTGGAGTGTACGATTGTCGGGAGTGGGGTCCTACGAGCAGTACTTC. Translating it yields CAWSVRLSGVGSYEQYF.

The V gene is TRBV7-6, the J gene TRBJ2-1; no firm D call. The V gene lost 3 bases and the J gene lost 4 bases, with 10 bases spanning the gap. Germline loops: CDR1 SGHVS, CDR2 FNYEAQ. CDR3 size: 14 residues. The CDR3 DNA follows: TGTGCCAGCAGCTTCAGTGTGGCTTACAATGAGCAGTTCTTC. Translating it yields CASSFSVAYNEQFF.

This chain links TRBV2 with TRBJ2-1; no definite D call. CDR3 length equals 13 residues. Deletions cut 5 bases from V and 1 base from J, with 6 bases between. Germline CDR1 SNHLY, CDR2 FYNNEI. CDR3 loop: CASSRLSYNEQFF. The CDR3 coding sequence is TGTGCCAGCAGTCGGTTATCCTACAATGAGCAGTTCTTC.

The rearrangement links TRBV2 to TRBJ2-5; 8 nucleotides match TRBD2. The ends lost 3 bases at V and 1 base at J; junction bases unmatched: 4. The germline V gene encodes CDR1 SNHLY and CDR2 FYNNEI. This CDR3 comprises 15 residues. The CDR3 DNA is TGTGCCAGCAGTGATGGCGGGGGGCCCCAAGAGACCCAGTACTTC. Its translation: CASSDGGGPQETQYF.

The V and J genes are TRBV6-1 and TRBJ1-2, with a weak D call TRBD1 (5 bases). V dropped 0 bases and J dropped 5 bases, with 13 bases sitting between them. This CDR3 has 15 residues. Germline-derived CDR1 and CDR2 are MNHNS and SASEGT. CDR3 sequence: CASSEAGGATYGYTF. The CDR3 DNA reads TGTGCCAGCAGTGAAGCCGGTGGGGCAACTTATGGCTACACCTTC.

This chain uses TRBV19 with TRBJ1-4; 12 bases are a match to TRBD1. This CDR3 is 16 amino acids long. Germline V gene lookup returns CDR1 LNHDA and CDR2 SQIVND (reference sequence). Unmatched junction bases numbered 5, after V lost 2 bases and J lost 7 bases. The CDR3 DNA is TGTGCCAGTAGTATATCTGGGACAGGGGGCCCTGAAAAACTGTTTTTT. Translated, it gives CASSISGTGGPEKLFF. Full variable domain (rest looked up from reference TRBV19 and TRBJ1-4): DGGITQSPKYLFRKEGQNVTLSCEQNLNHDAMYWYRQDPGQGLRLIYYSQIVNDFQKGDIAEGYSVSREKKESFPLTVTSAQKNPTAFYLCASSISGTGGPEKLFFGSGTQLSVL.

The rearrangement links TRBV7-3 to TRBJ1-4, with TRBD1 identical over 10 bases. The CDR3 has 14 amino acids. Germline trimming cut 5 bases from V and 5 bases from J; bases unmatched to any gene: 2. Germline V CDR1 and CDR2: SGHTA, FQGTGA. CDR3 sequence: CASSRTGGNEKLFF. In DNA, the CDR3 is TGTGCCAGCAGCAGGACAGGGGGAAATGAAAAACTGTTTTTT.

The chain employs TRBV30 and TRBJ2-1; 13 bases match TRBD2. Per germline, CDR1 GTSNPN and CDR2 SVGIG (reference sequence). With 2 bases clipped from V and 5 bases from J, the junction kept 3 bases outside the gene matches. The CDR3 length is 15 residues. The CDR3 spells CAWSTGTSGNNEQFF. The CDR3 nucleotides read TGTGCCTGGAGTACCGGGACTAGCGGGAACAATGAGCAGTTCTTC.

The CDR3 here is CASSPTEETQYF. CDR3 nucleotides: TGTGCCAGCAGCCCGACAGAAGAGACCCAGTACTTC. The chain carries TRBV7-2 and TRBJ2-5; the D gene is possibly TRBD1 (5 bases). Germline-derived CDR1 and CDR2 are SGHTA and FQGNSA. The CDR3 contains 12 residues. Trimming removed 5 bases from V and 3 bases from J, with 7 bases in between.

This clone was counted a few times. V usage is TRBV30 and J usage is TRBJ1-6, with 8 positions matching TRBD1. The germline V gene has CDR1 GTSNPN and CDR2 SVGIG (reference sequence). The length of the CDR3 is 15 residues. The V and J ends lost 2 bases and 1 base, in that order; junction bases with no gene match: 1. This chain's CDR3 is CAWSTGGSYNSPLHF. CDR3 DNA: TGTGCCTGGAGTACAGGGGGGTCCTATAATTCACCCCTCCACTTT.

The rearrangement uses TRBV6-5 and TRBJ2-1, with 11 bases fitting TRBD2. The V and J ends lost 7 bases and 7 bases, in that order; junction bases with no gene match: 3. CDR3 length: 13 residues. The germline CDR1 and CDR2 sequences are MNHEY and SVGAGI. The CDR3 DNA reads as TGTGCCAGCACAGTAGCGGGGGGGAATGAGCAGTTCTTC. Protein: CASTVAGGNEQFF.

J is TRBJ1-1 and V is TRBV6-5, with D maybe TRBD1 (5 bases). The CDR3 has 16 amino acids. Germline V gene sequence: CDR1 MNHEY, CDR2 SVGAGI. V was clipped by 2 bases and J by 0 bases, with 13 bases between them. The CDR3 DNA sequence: TGTGCCAGCAGTTACGCGGGGCAGATTATGAACACTGAAGCTTTCTTT. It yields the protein CASSYAGQIMNTEAFF.

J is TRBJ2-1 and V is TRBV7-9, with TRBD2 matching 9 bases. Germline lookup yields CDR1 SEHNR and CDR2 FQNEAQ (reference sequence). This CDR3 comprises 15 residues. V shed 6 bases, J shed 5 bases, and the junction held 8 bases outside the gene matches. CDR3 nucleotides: TGTGCCAGCAGTCCCAGCGGGGGGCCAAACAATGAGCAGTTCTTC. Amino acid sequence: CASSPSGGPNNEQFF.

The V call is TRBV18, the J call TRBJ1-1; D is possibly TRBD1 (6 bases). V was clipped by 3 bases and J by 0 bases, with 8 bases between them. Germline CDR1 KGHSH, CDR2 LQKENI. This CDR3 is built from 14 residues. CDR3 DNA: TGTGCCAGCTCACCCGACAGGATGAACACTGAAGCTTTCTTT. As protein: CASSPDRMNTEAFF.

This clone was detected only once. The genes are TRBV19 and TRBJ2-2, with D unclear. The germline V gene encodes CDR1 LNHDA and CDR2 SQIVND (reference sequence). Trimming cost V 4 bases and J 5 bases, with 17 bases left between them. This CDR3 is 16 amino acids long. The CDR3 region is CASSTRLEFRTGELFF. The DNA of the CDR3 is TGTGCCAGTAGTACACGACTGGAATTTAGGACCGGGGAGCTGTTTTTT.

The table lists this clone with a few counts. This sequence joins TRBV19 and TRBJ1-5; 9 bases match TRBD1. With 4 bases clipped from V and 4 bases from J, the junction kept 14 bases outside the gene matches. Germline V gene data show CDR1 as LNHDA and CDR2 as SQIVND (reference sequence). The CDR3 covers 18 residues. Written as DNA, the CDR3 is TGTGCCAGTAGTACCCCCCCTGGGAACAGGGGGCTTAATCAGCCCCAGCATTTT. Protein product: CASSTPPGNRGLNQPQHF.

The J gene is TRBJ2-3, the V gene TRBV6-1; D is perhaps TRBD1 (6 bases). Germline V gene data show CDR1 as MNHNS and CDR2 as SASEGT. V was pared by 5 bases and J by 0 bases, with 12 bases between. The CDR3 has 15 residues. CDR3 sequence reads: CASSLDRTSTDTQYF. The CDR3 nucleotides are TGTGCCAGCAGTCTAGACAGGACCAGCACAGATACGCAGTATTTT.

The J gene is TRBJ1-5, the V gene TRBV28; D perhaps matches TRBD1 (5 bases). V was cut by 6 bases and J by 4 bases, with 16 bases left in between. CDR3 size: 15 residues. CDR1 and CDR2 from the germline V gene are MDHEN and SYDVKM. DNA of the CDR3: TGTGCCAGCAGCCTATCCCTGGGGCGGAATCAGCCCCAGCATTTT. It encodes CASSLSLGRNQPQHF.

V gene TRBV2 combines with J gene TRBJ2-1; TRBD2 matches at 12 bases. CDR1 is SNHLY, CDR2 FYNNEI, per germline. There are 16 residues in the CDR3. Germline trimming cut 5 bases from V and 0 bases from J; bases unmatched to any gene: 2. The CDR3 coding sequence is TGTGCCAGCAGTCGGACTAGCGGGAACTCCTACAATGAGCAGTTCTTC. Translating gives CASSRTSGNSYNEQFF.

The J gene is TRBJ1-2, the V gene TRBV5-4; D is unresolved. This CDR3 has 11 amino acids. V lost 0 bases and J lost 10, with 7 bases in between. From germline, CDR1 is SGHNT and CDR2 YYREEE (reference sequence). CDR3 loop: CASSLGLDYTF. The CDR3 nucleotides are TGTGCCAGCAGCTTGGGACTTGACTACACCTTC.

CDR3 sequence reads: CASSQDQGALNQPQHF. CDR3 bases: TGTGCCAGCAGCCAAGATCAGGGGGCCCTCAATCAGCCCCAGCATTTT. The V call is TRBV14, the J call TRBJ1-5, with 8 bases lining up with TRBD1. V was clipped by 0 bases and J by 3 bases; unmatched bases: 4. Germline CDR1 SGHDN, CDR2 FVKESK. The CDR3 runs to 16 residues.

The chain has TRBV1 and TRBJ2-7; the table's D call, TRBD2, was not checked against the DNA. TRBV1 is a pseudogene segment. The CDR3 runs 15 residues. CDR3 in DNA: TGCACCAGCAGGACGAGCCTGGTGACTTGCCCCGAGCAGTACTTC. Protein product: CTSRTSLVTCPEQYF.